Included here is one TCR beta chain sequence, with context. The data originate from a study of blood T cell repertoires in COVID-19. Assay used: immunoSEQ multiplex PCR; TCRdb lists only in-frame clones, some missing. Here the sample spans 120,000 to 150,000 clones, approximately 84% being singletons. This sequence originates from a man in his forties with acute COVID-19. The sequenced sample was PBMCs or T cells enriched from blood (not recorded which).

This chain's CDR3 is CARGLDRGAGEQYF. CDR3 sequence (DNA): TGTGCCAGAGGACTTGACAGGGGCGCCGGCGAGCAGTACTTC. The rearrangement links TRBV2 to TRBJ2-7; TRBD1 matches 8 bases. Germline V gene lookup returns CDR1 SNHLY and CDR2 FYNNEI. J gave up 6 bases and V 9 bases, and 13 bases lay outside the gene matches. The CDR3 sequence is 14 residues long.